The text below deals with one TCR beta chain. What it binds is unknown. The entry originates in a study of lymphopenia after photon versus proton radiotherapy. Findings and limits, study-wide: Larger post-nadir TCR diversity loss correlated inversely with survival in deceased patients. After lymphocyte nadir, photon-treated repertoires showed oligoclonal expansion, especially CD8+ Temra. Under photons, naive T cells and diversity fell while effector/memory populations rose. Survival link was tested only in deceased patients; proton benefit remains a possibility.

The table came from immunoSEQ multiplex PCR; TCRdb's copy has only in-frame clones and leaves some out. The table shows approximately 65,000 clones, with just over 90% occurring only once. Per the germline V gene, CDR1 is MDHEN and CDR2 is SYDVKM. J was trimmed by 6 bases and V by 5 bases; bases with no gene match: 14. The CDR3 runs to 18 residues. The J gene is TRBJ1-5, the V gene TRBV28; TRBD1 matches at 12 bases. The sequence came from an older woman with pancreatic cancer. The sequencing here drew on peripheral blood, taken from a patient treated with photon-based radiotherapy. DNA of the CDR3: TGTGCCAGCAGTCCCCGGGACAGGGGGCTCAGGGCCGGTCAGCCCCAGCATTTT. This gives the protein CASSPRDRGLRAGQPQHF.